The next 12 T cell receptor beta chains were all read from a single sample in a study of response to subunit inactivated influenza vaccine. TCRdb processed the RT-PCR reads anew with MiXCR; each CDR3 protein has one entry. The repertoire includes 530,000 or so distinct CDR3 sequences, roughly 10% of them detected once, and roughly 10% sits in the top ten. Source: PBMCs from blood, taken on the day of vaccination. All receptors derive from a man aged 45-65 years who received an inactivated influenza vaccine.

The rearrangement joins TRBV2 to TRBJ2-5; 10 nucleotides agree with TRBD2. V shed 6 bases and J 5 bases; nucleotides not matched to a gene: 9. CDR1 SNHLY and CDR2 FYNNEI come from the germline V gene. The CDR3 has 15 residues. CDR3 DNA sequence: TGTGCCAGCAGACGAGGGGCTAGCGGGAGTGAGACCCAGTACTTC. Protein product: CASRRGASGSETQYF.

The rearrangement uses TRBV11-2 and TRBJ2-5, with TRBD2 matching over 12 bases. CDR1 SGHAT and CDR2 FQNNGV come from the germline V gene. CDR3 length: 17 residues. The junction had 5 bases not matched to a gene; V was cut back by 0 bases and J by 3 bases. The CDR3 here is CASSLDSRLAGEETQYF. The CDR3 DNA is TGTGCCAGCAGCTTAGATAGCAGACTAGCGGGAGAAGAGACCCAGTACTTC.

The chain has TRBV5-6 and TRBJ2-1, with 9 bases that match TRBD2. The CDR3 runs to 15 residues. The trim removed 4 bases at V and 6 bases at J, leaving 8 bases unmatched. CDR1 and CDR2 from the germline V gene are SGHDT and YYEEEE. CDR3 DNA sequence: TGTGCCAGCAGCAGAACCGGGACTAGCAGCAATGAGCAGTTCTTC. Amino acid sequence: CASSRTGTSSNEQFF.

This clonotype was recorded many times. The rearrangement joins TRBV29-1 to TRBJ2-3; perhaps TRBD1 as D (6 bases). Germline CDR1 and CDR2: SQVTM and ANQGSEA. This CDR3 is 13 amino acids long. Trimming cost V 6 bases and J 0 bases, with 10 bases left between them. CDR3 in amino acids: CSVTGSSTDTQYF. The DNA of the CDR3 is TGCAGCGTCACAGGGAGTAGCACAGATACGCAGTATTTT.

This sequence joins TRBV6-1 and TRBJ2-7, with a tentative D call TRBD1 (5 bases). The ends were cut back, 7 bases at V and 3 bases at J, with 19 bases in the middle. This CDR3 comprises 15 residues. Germline V gene data show CDR1 as MNHNS and CDR2 as SASEGT. The CDR3 DNA reads TGTGCCAGCAAACACCCCCCGGACACATTCTACGAGCAGTACTTC. Translation: CASKHPPDTFYEQYF.

CDR3 in DNA: TGTGCCAGCAGCCAGGAAGAACTCGGGACAGGGGGCACTGAAGCTTTCTTT. It specifies CASSQEELGTGGTEAFF. The V call is TRBV4-2, the J call TRBJ1-1; 11 bases align to TRBD1. Germline V gene data show CDR1 as LGHNA and CDR2 as YNFKEQ. CDR3 size: 17 residues. Trimming at V came to 3 bases and at J to 4 bases, leaving 10 bases not matched to a gene.

The chain is built from TRBV12-3 or TRBV12-4 and TRBJ2-1; the D is unclear. V lost 7 bases to trimming and J lost 2 bases, with 9 bases between them. The CDR3 is 13 residues long. The CDR3 spells CASTVDPYNEQFF. The CDR3 coding sequence is TGTGCCAGCACCGTTGATCCCTACAATGAGCAGTTCTTC.

J is TRBJ2-5 and V is TRBV2; 9 bases are a match to TRBD2. The CDR3 totals 15 residues. Looked up from germline, CDR1 is SNHLY and CDR2 is FYNNEI. V lost 7 bases to trimming and J lost 5 bases; unmatched junction nucleotides: 11. CDR3 bases: TGTGCCAGCACTGAGACTAGCGGCCCTGGGGAGACCCAGTACTTC. Its translation: CASTETSGPGETQYF. Together with reference TRBV2 and TRBJ2-5, the CDR3 gives the full variable domain: EPEVTQTPSHQVTQMGQEVILRCVPISNHLYFYWYRQILGQKVEFLVSFYNNEISEKSEIFDDQFSVERPDGSNFTLKIRSTKLEDSAMYFCASTETSGPGETQYFGPGTRLLVL.

Within the sample, this clonotype is medium-sized (0.01 to 0.1%). The gene calls are TRBV7-2 and TRBJ2-3, with TRBD1 matching 7 bases. Germline V gives CDR1 SGHTA, CDR2 FQGNSA. There are 16 residues in the CDR3. The J segment lost 6 bases and the V segment lost 1 base, leaving 10 bases of the junction unmatched. This CDR3 is CASSLEWDSELDTQYF. The CDR3 nucleotides read TGTGCCAGCAGCTTAGAGTGGGACAGCGAGCTCGATACGCAGTATTTT.

J is TRBJ2-5 and V is TRBV7-6; TRBD2 might be the D (5 bases). The CDR3 runs to 16 residues. With 0 bases removed from V and 5 bases from J, the gap between germline ends came to 16 bases. Germline V gene data show CDR1 as SGHVS and CDR2 as FNYEAQ. Here the CDR3 reads CASSLARGGFGETQYF. The CDR3 region has the DNA TGTGCCAGCAGCTTAGCGCGTGGAGGTTTTGGGGAGACCCAGTACTTC.

The chain has TRBV10-3 and TRBJ2-7; no reliable D call. Trimming took off 0 bases at V and 3 bases at J, with 9 bases between the two ends. Germline assignment: CDR1 ENHRY and CDR2 SYGVKD. The CDR3 extends over 14 amino acids. DNA of the CDR3: TGTGCCATCAGTGAGTCAACGGCCGGCTACGAGCAGTACTTC. Translating it yields CAISESTAGYEQYF.

This chain connects TRBV5-1 to TRBJ2-7; 12 bases match TRBD1. The J segment lost 5 bases and the V segment lost 5 bases, leaving 2 bases of the junction unmatched. The germline gives CDR1 SGHRS, CDR2 YFSETQ. The CDR3 is 13 amino acids. As DNA, the CDR3 is TGCGCCAGCAGGTGGGACAGGGGGCACGAGCAGTACTTC. It yields the protein CASRWDRGHEQYF.